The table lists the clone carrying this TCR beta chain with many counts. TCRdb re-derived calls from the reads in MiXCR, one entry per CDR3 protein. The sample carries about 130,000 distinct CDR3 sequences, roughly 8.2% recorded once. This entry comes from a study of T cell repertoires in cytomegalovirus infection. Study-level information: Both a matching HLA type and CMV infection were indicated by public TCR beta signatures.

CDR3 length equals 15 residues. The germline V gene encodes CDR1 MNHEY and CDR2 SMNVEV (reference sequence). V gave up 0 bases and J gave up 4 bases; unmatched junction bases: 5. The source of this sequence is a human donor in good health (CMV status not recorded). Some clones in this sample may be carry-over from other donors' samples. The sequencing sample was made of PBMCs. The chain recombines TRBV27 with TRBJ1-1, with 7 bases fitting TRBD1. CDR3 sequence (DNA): TGTGCCAGCAGTTTATCGAACAGGGGAGGCACTGAAGCTTTCTTT. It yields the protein CASSLSNRGGTEAFF.